Shown below are 24 T cell receptor beta chains from a single sample sequenced in a study of prognosis after radiotherapy for stage I lung cancer. Genomic DNA was the source, and TCR beta CDR3 was amplified from it by two-round multiplex PCR. Specific primers for each TRBV and TRBJ gene were what first-round PCR used. One entry per CDR3 protein results from TCRdb running MiXCR on the multiplex PCR reads. The repertoire holds more than 15,000 distinct CDR3 sequences, with about 40% as singletons. The input for sequencing was PBMCs, taken before or after stereotactic body radiation therapy (not recorded which). These TCRs come from a donor at least 50 years old with non-small cell lung cancer.

About this clonotype: A junction boundary mismatches the germline segment, possibly from a read error. The J gene is TRBJ2-1, the V gene TRBV6-2 or TRBV6-3, with D tentatively TRBD2 (7 bases). CDR1 is MNHEY and CDR2 is SVGEGT in the germline V gene. The CDR3 consists of 19 residues. CDR3 sequence reads: CASSPNVGGRSGAHNDQFF. DNA for the CDR3: TGTGCCAGCAGTCCCAACGTGGGGGGGCGAAGTGGTGCCCACAATGATCAGTTCTTC.

A remark on this clonotype: A single base is all that separates this from a far larger clone, so a read error is likely. The CDR3 region is CSSSPTSTGRNTIYF. In DNA form, the CDR3 reads TGTTCCAGCAGTCCGACCTCGACAGGGCGGAACACCATATATTTT. The rearrangement links TRBV6-4 to TRBJ1-3; 7 bases line up with TRBD1. The CDR3 contains 15 residues. Germline V lookup: CDR1 MRHNA, CDR2 SNTAGT.

This clonotype was picked up many times. The chain joins TRBV20-1 to TRBJ1-1; the D gene is possibly TRBD1 (6 bases). From germline, CDR1 is DFQATT and CDR2 SNEGSKA (reference sequence). This CDR3 has 17 amino acids. The V gene lost 0 bases and the J gene lost 0 bases, with 17 bases spanning the gap. The chain's CDR3 is CSARDLGGLVMNTEAFF. The CDR3, as DNA: TGCAGTGCTAGAGATCTCGGGGGGCTTGTAATGAACACTGAAGCTTTCTTT.

This clonotype has a count of ten or more. This chain uses TRBV9 with TRBJ2-5, with TRBD2 as a possible D gene (6 bases). V lost 0 bases to trimming and J lost 5 bases, with 14 bases between them. Germline V gene lookup returns CDR1 SGDLS and CDR2 YYNGEE. The length of the CDR3 is 15 residues. The CDR3 loop is CASSVGSGGWETQYF. The CDR3 bases are TGTGCCAGCAGCGTAGGGAGTGGGGGGTGGGAGACCCAGTACTTC.

This clonotype was counted at least ten times. The rearrangement uses TRBV30 and TRBJ2-5; a weak D match, TRBD2 (6 bases). V lost 2 bases and J lost 2, with 12 bases in between. CDR3 length equals 14 residues. CDR1 and CDR2 from the germline V gene are GTSNPN and SVGIG (reference sequence). CDR3 residues: CAWSSDGGQETQYF. CDR3 sequence (DNA): TGTGCCTGGAGTTCGGATGGGGGGCAAGAGACCCAGTACTTC.

Points on this clonotype: Being one base from a much bigger clone, this may be a read error. The CDR3 loop is CAISLQSTGANVLTF. CDR3 DNA: TGTGCCATCAGCTTACAGTCAACTGGGGCCAACGTCCTGACTTTC. This sequence joins TRBV7-3 and TRBJ2-6; D ambiguous. The CDR3 contains 15 residues. Germline CDR1 reads SGHTA; CDR2 reads FQGTGA.

This clonotype was seen many times. The chain uses TRBV6-5 and TRBJ1-4, with unresolved D. Germline lookup yields CDR1 MNHEY and CDR2 SVGAGI. The CDR3 consists of 15 residues. V lost 0 bases and J 4 bases, leaving 9 bases between the germline ends. The chain's CDR3 is CASSYSRADNEKLFF. The CDR3 DNA follows: TGTGCCAGCAGTTACTCACGGGCAGATAATGAAAAACTGTTTTTT.

V gene TRBV12-3 or TRBV12-4 combines with J gene TRBJ2-3, with a possible D match to TRBD2 (10 bases). This CDR3 is 18 amino acids long. The V end was cut by 5 bases, the J end by 8 bases, with 29 bases between. The CDR3 coding sequence is TGTGCCAGCAGTACACAGGGGGCTCTAGCGGGGGCGGGGGGTACGCAGTATTTT. Residues: CASSTQGALAGAGGTQYF.

The chain employs TRBV7-8 and TRBJ2-1; TRBD1 aligns across 8 bases. Per germline, CDR1 SGHVS and CDR2 FQNEAQ. The J segment lost 7 bases and the V segment lost 5 bases, leaving 7 bases of the junction unmatched. The CDR3 extends over 14 amino acids. CDR3 in amino acids: CASSQDRVENEQFF. DNA for the CDR3: TGTGCCAGCAGCCAGGACAGGGTCGAAAATGAGCAGTTCTTC.

The V gene is TRBV27, the J gene TRBJ1-6, with 7 bases fitting TRBD1. Germline loops: CDR1 MNHEY, CDR2 SMNVEV (reference sequence). This CDR3 region has 16 residues. With 5 bases clipped from V and 11 bases from J, the junction kept 15 bases outside the gene matches. For the CDR3, the DNA is TGTGCCAGCAGTCCCGCGGGCAGGGGCAGGGGGGCACCCCTCCACTTT. This gives the protein CASSPAGRGRGAPLHF.

This clonotype was observed many times. Here the CDR3 DNA reads TGTGCCAGCAGCCCGAACTCCGGACACGAGCAGTACTTC. Translation gives CASSPNSGHEQYF. The rearrangement uses TRBV14 and TRBJ2-7; no reliable D call. Germline CDR1 reads SGHDN; CDR2 reads FVKESK. The CDR3 totals 13 residues. The germline V and J ends were trimmed by 4 bases and 5 bases, with 12 bases remaining between them. Using reference TRBV14 and TRBJ2-7 for the parts outside the CDR3, the full variable domain is EAGVTQFPSHSVIEKGQTVTLRCDPISGHDNLYWYRRVMGKEIKFLLHFVKESKQDESGMPNNRFLAERTGGTYSTLKVQPAELEDSGVYFCASSPNSGHEQYFGPGTRLTVT.

Concerning this clonotype itself: A far larger clone is just one base off, so this is likely a read error. The V call is TRBV7-9, the J call TRBJ2-1; the match to TRBD2 covers 11 bases. Germline V gene lookup returns CDR1 SEHNR and CDR2 FQNEAQ (reference sequence). The CDR3 contains 14 residues. CDR3 in amino acids: CASSGLAGDNEQLF. The CDR3 DNA reads TGTGCCAGCAGCGGACTAGCGGGCGACAATGAGCAGTTATTC.

This clonotype was seen ten or more times. This chain links TRBV3-1 with TRBJ2-6; D is perhaps TRBD1 (6 bases). The CDR3 is 16 amino acids. V dropped 1 base and J dropped 0 bases, with 7 bases sitting between them. Germline-derived CDR1 and CDR2 are LGHDT and YNNKEL (reference sequence). CDR3 loop: CASSQAGHSGANVLTF. The CDR3 DNA reads TGTGCCAGCAGCCAAGCGGGACACTCTGGGGCCAACGTCCTGACTTTC.

This clonotype was counted at least ten times. V and J are TRBV10-3 and TRBJ1-4, with D perhaps TRBD1 (5 bases). Germline loops: CDR1 ENHRY, CDR2 SYGVKD. The CDR3 length is 15 residues. V lost 0 bases, J lost 7 bases, and 12 bases lay in between. The CDR3 spells CAISESRGGSEKLFF. CDR3 coding DNA: TGTGCCATCAGTGAGTCGAGGGGCGGGAGTGAAAAACTGTTTTTT.

By sample fraction, this clonotype is medium-sized. In DNA, the CDR3 is TGTGCCAGCACTTTGGGGGGACCTCATGGCTACACCTTC. Translation gives CASTLGGPHGYTF. The chain has TRBV12-3 or TRBV12-4 and TRBJ1-2; perhaps TRBD1 as D (5 bases). The V end lost 7 bases, the J end lost 6 bases, and 15 bases lay between the germline ends. The CDR3 is 13 residues long.

V and J are TRBV6-1 and TRBJ2-2; D remains ambiguous. V shed 1 base and J shed 6 bases, with 6 bases lying between them. This CDR3 has 13 residues. Germline CDR1 reads MNHNS; CDR2 reads SASEGT. In DNA, the CDR3 is TGTGCCAGCAGTGAAGTTAATGCCGGGGAGCTGTTTTTT. Amino acids: CASSEVNAGELFF.

This clonotype was recorded many times. The chain joins TRBV5-4 to TRBJ1-2; 9 bases align to TRBD1. Germline loops: CDR1 SGHNT, CDR2 YYREEE (reference sequence). The ends lost 3 bases at V and 3 bases at J; junction bases unmatched: 0. The CDR3 length is 13 residues. CDR3 DNA sequence: TGTGCCAGCAGCTGGGACAGGGACTATGGCTACACCTTC. Protein product: CASSWDRDYGYTF.

This clonotype was observed at least ten times. CDR3 amino acids: CSVERFLNEQFF. In nucleotides, the CDR3 is TGCAGCGTGGAGCGGTTTTTAAATGAGCAGTTCTTC. This chain connects TRBV29-1 to TRBJ2-1; D is possibly TRBD2 (5 bases). The ends were cut back, 6 bases at V and 7 bases at J, with 13 bases in the middle. In germline, CDR1 is SQVTM, CDR2 ANQGSEA. The CDR3 is 12 amino acids.

This rearrangement joins TRBV29-1 to TRBJ1-2; D remains ambiguous. Trimming shortened V by 6 bases and J by 0 bases, and 11 bases separated the two germline ends. The CDR3 contains 13 residues. Germline CDR1 is SQVTM and CDR2 is ANQGSEA. CDR3 residues: CSVGNPSNYGYTF. For the CDR3, the DNA is TGCAGCGTCGGAAACCCTTCTAACTATGGCTACACCTTC.

This clonotype was observed at least ten times. The CDR3 reads CASSAGGSGGYTF. The CDR3, as DNA: TGTGCCAGCAGCGCGGGAGGTTCGGGTGGCTACACCTTC. The chain has TRBV9 and TRBJ1-2; D unresolved. The CDR3 spans 13 residues. V shed 3 bases and J shed 7 bases, with 13 bases lying between them. The germline V gene has CDR1 SGDLS and CDR2 YYNGEE.

V is TRBV6-1 and J is TRBJ1-2; no clear D. Germline V gives CDR1 MNHNS, CDR2 SASEGT. Trimming left V 5 bases short and J 4 bases short, with 14 bases between. CDR3 length: 14 amino acids. The CDR3: CASSSDTSGYGYTF. CDR3 nucleotide sequence: TGTGCCAGCAGTAGCGACACCTCGGGCTATGGCTACACCTTC.

This clonotype is judged medium-sized. The V call is TRBV5-1, the J call TRBJ2-7, with D hard to call. The CDR3 runs to 14 residues. Trimming pared 1 base from V and 0 bases from J, leaving 8 bases between. Germline V gene sequence: CDR1 SGHRS, CDR2 YFSETQ. The CDR3 DNA sequence: TGCGCCAGCAGCTTGATGGCAGACTCCTACGAGCAGTACTTC. Amino acid sequence: CASSLMADSYEQYF.

About this clonotype itself: A read error may be the cause here, since a much bigger clone is one base away. The gene calls are TRBV6-1 and TRBJ2-1, with D unresolved. V lost 7 bases and J 7 bases, leaving 8 bases between the germline ends. The CDR3 sequence is 11 residues long. Germline assignment: CDR1 MNHNS and CDR2 SASEGT. The CDR3 is CASIWVNEQFF. DNA of the CDR3: TGTGCCAGCATTTGGGTGAATGAGCAGTTCTTC.

This clonotype was seen a handful of times. A much more abundant neighbour one base away suggests this may be a read error. The chain combines TRBV19 with TRBJ2-7, with TRBD2 matching over 7 bases. V shed 4 bases, J shed 5 bases, and the junction held 11 bases outside the gene matches. Germline CDR1 and CDR2: LNHDA and SQIVND (reference sequence). The CDR3 sequence is 15 residues long. CDR3 sequence (DNA): TGTGCCAGTAGTAACCTTGGACTAGTGGGAGACGAGCAGTACTTC. This gives the protein CASSNLGLVGDEQYF.